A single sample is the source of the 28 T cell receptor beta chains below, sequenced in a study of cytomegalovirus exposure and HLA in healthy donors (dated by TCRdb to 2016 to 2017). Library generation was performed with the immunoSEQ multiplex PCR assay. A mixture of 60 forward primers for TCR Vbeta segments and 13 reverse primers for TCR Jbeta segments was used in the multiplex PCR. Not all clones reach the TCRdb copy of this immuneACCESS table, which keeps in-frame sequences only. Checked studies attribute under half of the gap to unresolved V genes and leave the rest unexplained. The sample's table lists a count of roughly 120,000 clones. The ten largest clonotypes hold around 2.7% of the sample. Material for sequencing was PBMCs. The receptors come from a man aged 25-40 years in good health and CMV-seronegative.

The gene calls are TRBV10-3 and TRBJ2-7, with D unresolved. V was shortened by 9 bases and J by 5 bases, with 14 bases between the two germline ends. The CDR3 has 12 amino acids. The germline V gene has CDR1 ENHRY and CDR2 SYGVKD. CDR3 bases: TGTGCCATATCGACTTCACCCAACGAGCAGTACTTC. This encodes CAISTSPNEQYF.

The CDR3 reads CASSASGRGSDTQYF. The CDR3 DNA sequence: TGCGCCAGCAGCGCTAGCGGGAGGGGGTCAGATACGCAGTATTTT. This chain connects TRBV10-1 to TRBJ2-3, with TRBD2 identical over 12 bases. The CDR3 length is 15 residues. The germline CDR1 and CDR2 sequences are WNHNN and SYGVQD (reference sequence). V gave up 6 bases and J gave up 4 bases; unmatched junction bases: 5.

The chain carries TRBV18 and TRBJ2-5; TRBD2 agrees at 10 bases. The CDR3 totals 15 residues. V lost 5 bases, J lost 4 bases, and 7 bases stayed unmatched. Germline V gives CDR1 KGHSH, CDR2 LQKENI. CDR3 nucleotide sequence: TGTGCCAGCTCAGCCAGCGGGAGGGCCGTAGAGACCCAGTACTTC. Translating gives CASSASGRAVETQYF.

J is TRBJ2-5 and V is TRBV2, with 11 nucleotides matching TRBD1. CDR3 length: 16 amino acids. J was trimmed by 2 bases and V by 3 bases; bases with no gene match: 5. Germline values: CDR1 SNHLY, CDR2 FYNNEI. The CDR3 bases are TGTGCCAGCAGTGATTTGGACAGGGGGCGGCAAGAGACCCAGTACTTC. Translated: CASSDLDRGRQETQYF.

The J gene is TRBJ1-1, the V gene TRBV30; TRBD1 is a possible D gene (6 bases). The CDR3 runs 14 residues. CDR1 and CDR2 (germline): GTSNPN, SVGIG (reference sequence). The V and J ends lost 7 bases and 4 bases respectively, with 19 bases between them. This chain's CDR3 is CASAGGQGGTEAFF. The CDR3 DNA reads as TGTGCCTCCGCGGGGGGGCAGGGCGGCACTGAAGCTTTCTTT.

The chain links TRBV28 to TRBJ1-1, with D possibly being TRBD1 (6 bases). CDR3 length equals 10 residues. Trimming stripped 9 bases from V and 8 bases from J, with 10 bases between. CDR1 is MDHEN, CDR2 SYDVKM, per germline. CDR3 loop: CASTGTEAFF. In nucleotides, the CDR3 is TGTGCCAGTACCGGGACAGAAGCTTTCTTT.

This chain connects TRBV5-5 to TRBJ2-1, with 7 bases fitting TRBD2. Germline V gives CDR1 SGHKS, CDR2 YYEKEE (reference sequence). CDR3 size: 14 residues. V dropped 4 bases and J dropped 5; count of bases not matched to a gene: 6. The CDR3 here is CASSPGLTHNEQFF. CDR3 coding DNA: TGTGCCAGCAGCCCGGGACTAACCCACAATGAGCAGTTCTTC. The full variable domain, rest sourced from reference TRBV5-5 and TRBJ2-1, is DAGVTQSPTHLIKTRGQQVTLRCSPISGHKSVSWYQQVLGQGPQFIFQYYEKEERGRGNFPDRFSARQFPNYSSELNVNALLLGDSALYLCASSPGLTHNEQFFGPGTRLTVL.

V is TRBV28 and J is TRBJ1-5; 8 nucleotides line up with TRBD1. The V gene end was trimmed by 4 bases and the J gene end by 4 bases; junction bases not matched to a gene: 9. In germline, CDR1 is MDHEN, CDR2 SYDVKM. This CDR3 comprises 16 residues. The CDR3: CASSSYPGQGNQPQHF. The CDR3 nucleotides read TGTGCCAGCAGTTCCTACCCCGGACAGGGTAATCAGCCCCAGCATTTT.

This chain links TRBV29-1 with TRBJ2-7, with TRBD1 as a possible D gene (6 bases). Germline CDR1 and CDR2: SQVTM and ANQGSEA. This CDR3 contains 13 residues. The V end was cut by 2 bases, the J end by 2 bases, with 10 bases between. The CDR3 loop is CSVELPGAYEQYF. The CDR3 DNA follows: TGCAGCGTTGAACTCCCAGGGGCCTACGAGCAGTACTTC.

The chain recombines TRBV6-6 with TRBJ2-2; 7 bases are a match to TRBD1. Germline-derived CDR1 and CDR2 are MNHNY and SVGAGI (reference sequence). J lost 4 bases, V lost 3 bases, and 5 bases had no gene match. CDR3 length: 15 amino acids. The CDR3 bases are TGTGCCAGCAGTTATCGACAGGGTACCACCGGGGAGCTGTTTTTT. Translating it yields CASSYRQGTTGELFF.

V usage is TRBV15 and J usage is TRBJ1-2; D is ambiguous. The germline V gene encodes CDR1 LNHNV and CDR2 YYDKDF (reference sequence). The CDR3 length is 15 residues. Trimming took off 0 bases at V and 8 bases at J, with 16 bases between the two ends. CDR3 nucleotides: TGTGCCACCAGCAGAGACCGGGGATCGATCTACGGCTACACCTTC. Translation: CATSRDRGSIYGYTF.

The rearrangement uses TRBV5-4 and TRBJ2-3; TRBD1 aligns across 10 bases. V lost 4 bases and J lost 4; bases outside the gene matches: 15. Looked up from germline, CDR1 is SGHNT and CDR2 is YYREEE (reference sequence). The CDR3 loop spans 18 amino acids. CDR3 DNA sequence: TGTGCCAGCAGCGTGGAACCCACGACAGGGGGCTTGGCAGATACGCAGTATTTT. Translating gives CASSVEPTTGGLADTQYF.

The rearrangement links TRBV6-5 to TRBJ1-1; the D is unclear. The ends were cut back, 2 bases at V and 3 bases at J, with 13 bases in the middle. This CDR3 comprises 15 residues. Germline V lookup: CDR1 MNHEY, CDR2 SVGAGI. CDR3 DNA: TGTGCCAGCAGTTACGGTGACTCCCAAGACACTGAAGCTTTCTTT. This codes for CASSYGDSQDTEAFF.

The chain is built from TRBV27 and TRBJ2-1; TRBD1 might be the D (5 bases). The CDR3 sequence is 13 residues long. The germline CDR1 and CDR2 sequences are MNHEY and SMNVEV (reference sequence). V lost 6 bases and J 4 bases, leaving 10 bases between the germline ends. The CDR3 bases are TGTGCCAGCAGATTCGACAGATACAATGAGCAGTTCTTC. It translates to CASRFDRYNEQFF.

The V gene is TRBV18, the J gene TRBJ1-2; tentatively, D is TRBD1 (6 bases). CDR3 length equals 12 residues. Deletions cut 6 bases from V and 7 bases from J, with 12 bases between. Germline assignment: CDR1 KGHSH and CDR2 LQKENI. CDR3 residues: CASSTEGVGYTF. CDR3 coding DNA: TGTGCCAGCTCGACCGAGGGGGTTGGCTACACCTTC.

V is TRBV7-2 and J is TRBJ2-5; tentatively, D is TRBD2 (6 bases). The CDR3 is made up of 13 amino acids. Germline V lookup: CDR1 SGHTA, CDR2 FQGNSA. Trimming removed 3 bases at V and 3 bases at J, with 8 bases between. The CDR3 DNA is TGTGCCAGCAGCTTGGAGGGCGAAGAGACCCAGTACTTC. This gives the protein CASSLEGEETQYF.

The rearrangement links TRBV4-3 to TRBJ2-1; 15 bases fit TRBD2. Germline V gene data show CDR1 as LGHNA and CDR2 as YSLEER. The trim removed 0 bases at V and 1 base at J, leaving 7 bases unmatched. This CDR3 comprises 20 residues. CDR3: CASSQDGTSGRFGSYNEQFF. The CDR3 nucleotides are TGCGCCAGCAGCCAAGACGGGACTAGCGGGAGGTTCGGATCCTACAATGAGCAGTTCTTC.

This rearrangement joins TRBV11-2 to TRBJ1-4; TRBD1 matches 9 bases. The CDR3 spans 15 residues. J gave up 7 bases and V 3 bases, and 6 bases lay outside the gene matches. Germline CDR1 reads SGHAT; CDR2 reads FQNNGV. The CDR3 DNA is TGTGCCAGCAGCTTCGGGACAGGGAGTTCTGAAAAACTGTTTTTT. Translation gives CASSFGTGSSEKLFF.

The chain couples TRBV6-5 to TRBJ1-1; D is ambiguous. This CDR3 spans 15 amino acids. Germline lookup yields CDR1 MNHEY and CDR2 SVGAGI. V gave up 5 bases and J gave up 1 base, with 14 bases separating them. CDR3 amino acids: CASSTGGAGNTEAFF. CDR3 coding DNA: TGTGCCAGCAGTACCGGAGGCGCCGGGAACACTGAAGCTTTCTTT.

This chain's CDR3 is CASSSRYEQYF. CDR3 coding DNA: TGTGCCAGCAGCTCCCGCTACGAGCAGTACTTC. The chain combines TRBV7-9 with TRBJ2-7; no clear D gene. The CDR3 is 11 amino acids. V lost 4 bases and J lost 3, with 4 bases in between. Germline CDR1 and CDR2: SEHNR and FQNEAQ (reference sequence).

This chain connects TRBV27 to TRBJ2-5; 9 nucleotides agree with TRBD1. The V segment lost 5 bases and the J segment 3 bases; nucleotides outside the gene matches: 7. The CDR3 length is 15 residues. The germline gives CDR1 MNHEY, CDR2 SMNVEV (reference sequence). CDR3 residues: CASSGQGKGEETQYF. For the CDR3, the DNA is TGTGCCAGCAGTGGACAGGGGAAGGGGGAAGAGACCCAGTACTTC.

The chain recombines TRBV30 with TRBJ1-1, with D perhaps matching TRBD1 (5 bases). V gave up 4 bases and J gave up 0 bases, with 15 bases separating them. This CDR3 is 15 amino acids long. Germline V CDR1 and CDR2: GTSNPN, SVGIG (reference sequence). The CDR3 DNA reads TGTGCCTGGACGCGGGAAGGGACCATGAACACTGAAGCTTTCTTT. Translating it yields CAWTREGTMNTEAFF. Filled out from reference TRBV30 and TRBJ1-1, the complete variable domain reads SQTIHQWPATLVQPVGSPLSLECTVEGTSNPNLYWYRQAAGRGLQLLFYSVGIGQISSEVPQNLSASRPQDRQFILSSKKLLLSDSGFYLCAWTREGTMNTEAFFGQGTRLTVV.

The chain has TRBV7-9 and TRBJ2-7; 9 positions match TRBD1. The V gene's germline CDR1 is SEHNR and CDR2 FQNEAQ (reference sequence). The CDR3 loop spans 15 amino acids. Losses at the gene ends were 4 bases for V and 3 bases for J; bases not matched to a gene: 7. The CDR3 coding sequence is TGTGCCAGCAGCTCCCGGGACAGGGACGTCTACGAGCAGTACTTC. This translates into CASSSRDRDVYEQYF.

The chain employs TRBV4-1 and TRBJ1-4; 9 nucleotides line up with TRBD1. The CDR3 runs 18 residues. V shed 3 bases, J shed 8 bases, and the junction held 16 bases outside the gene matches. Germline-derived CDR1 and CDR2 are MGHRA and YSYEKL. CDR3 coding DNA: TGCGCCAGCAGCCATTCCACCCCAGTAGGGACAGGGAGGGAAAAACTGTTTTTT. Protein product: CASSHSTPVGTGREKLFF.

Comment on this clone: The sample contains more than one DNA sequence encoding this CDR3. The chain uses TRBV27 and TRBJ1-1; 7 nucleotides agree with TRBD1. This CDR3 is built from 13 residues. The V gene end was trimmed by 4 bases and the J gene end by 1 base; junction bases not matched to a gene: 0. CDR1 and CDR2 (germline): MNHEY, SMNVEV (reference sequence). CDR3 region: CASSWDRNTEAFF. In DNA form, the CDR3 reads TGTGCCAGCAGTTGGGACAGGAACACTGAAGCTTTCTTT.

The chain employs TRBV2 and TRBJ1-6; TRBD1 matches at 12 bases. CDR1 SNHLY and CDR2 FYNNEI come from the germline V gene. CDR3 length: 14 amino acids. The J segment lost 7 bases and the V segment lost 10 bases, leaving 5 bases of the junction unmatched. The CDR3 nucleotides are TGTGCCACGCGGGACAGGGGGCCAAATTCACCCCTCCACTTT. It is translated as CATRDRGPNSPLHF.

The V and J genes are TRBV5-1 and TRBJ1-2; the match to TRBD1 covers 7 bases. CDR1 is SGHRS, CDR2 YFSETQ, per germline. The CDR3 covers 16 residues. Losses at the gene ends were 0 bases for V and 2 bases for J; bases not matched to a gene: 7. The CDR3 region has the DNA TGCGCCAGCAGCTTGGGTCAGGGGGGCGTAAACTATGGCTACACCTTC. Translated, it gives CASSLGQGGVNYGYTF.

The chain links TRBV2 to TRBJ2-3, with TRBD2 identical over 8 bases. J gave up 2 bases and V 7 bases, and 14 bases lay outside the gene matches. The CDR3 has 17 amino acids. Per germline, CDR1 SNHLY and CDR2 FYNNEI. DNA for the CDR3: TGTGCCAGCAACTTTGCCAGCGGGAGAGGTGCCACAGATACGCAGTATTTT. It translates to CASNFASGRGATDTQYF.